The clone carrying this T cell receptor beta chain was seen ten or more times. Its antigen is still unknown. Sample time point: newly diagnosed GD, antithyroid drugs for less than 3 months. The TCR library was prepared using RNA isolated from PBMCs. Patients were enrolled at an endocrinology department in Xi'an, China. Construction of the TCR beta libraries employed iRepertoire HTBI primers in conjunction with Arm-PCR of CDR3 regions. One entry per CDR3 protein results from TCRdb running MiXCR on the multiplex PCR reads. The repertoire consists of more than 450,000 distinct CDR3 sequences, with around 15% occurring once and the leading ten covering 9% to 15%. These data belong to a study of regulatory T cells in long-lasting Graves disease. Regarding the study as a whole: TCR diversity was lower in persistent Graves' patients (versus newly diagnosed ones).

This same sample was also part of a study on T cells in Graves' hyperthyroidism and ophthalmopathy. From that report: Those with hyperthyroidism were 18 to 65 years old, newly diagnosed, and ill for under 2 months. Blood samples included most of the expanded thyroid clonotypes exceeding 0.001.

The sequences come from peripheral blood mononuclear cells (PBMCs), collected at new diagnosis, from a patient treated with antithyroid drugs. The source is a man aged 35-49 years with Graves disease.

CDR3 loop: CSASGSFTGELFF. CDR3 in DNA: TGCAGTGCTAGTGGGAGCTTCACCGGGGAGCTGTTTTTT. The V gene is TRBV20-1, the J gene TRBJ2-2, with D maybe TRBD2 (5 bases). This CDR3 has 13 residues. CDR1 and CDR2 (germline): DFQATT, SNEGSKA (reference sequence). The V end lost 3 bases, the J end lost 4 bases, and 9 bases lay between the germline ends.